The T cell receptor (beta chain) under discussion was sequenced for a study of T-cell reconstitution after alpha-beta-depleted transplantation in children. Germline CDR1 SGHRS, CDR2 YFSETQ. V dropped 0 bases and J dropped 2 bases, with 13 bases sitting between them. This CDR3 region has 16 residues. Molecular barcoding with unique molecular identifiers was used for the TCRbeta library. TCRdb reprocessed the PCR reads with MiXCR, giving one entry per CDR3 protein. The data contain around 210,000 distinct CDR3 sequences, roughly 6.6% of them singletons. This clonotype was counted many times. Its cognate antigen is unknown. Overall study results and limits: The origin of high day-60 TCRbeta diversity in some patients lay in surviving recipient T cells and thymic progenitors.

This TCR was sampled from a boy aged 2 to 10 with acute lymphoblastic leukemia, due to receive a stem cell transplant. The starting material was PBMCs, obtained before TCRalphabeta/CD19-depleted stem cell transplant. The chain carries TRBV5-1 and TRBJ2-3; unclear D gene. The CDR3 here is CASSLAVLGYTDTQYF. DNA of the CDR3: TGCGCCAGCAGCTTGGCCGTTCTAGGTTACACAGATACGCAGTATTTT. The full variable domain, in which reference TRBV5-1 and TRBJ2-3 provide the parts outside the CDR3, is KAGVTQTPRYLIKTRGQQVTLSCSPISGHRSVSWYQQTPGQGLQFLFEYFSETQRNKGNFPGRFSGRQFSNSRSEMNVSTLELGDSALYLCASSLAVLGYTDTQYFGPGTRLTVL.